This T cell receptor beta chain was captured by sequencing in a study of shared clonotypes between healthy human individuals. Overall study findings and caveats: Exclusively blood specimens were collected; tissue repertoires likely differ.

Caucasian adults residing in Nashville, Tennessee made up all the donors. The length of the CDR3 is 16 residues. Trimming removed 0 bases from V and 3 bases from J, with 12 bases in between. Germline-derived CDR1 and CDR2 are SGHDN and FVKESK. Of note for this clone: The target antigen is unknown.

Unsorted PBMC replicate PCRs drew on roughly 320 ng DNA, representing 30,000 to 35,000 T cell genomes. PBMC DNA, left unsorted, was sequenced on ten immunoSEQ deep assay plates. Assay used: immunoSEQ multiplex PCR; TCRdb lists only in-frame clones, some missing. The sample includes fewer than 600,000 clones, around 80% of them seen just once. This TCR derives from a middle-aged woman in good health. Some clones in this sample may be carry-over from other donors' samples. The sample was PBMCs. The V call is TRBV14, the J call TRBJ1-3; D ambiguous. CDR3 residues: CASSQDLPRSGNTIYF. DNA for the CDR3: TGTGCCAGCAGCCAAGATCTTCCCAGAAGTGGAAACACCATATATTTT.